This TCR beta chain was sequenced in a study of regulatory T cells in long-lasting Graves disease. Whole-study context: Treatment with antithyroid drugs for over 5 years, together with positive TSH receptor antibodies, meant persistent Graves' disease. Study observations and caveats: TRBV28 was favored in persistent disease, as were TRBJ1-2 and TRBJ2-5.

This clonotype was picked up a small number of times. Antigen unknown. Time point given: persistent/refractory GD, antithyroid drugs over 5 years with positive TRAb. From PBMCs, RNA was extracted and then used to make the TCR library. CDR3 size: 16 residues. Unmatched junction bases numbered 3, after V lost 5 bases and J lost 0 bases. Germline-derived CDR1 and CDR2 are MNHNS and SASEGT. Arm-PCR of CDR3 regions with iRepertoire HTBI primers generated TCR beta libraries. Authors' analysis steps: Sequenced samples collectively carried under 75 TRBV and around 15 TRBJ segments. TCRdb re-derived calls from the multiplex PCR reads in MiXCR, one entry per CDR3 protein. TCRdb, rather than the study authors, made the V and J calls. The sample lists under 450,000 distinct CDR3 sequences, about 25% seen once, with around 24% in the top ten.

This specimen was peripheral blood mononuclear cells (PBMCs), taken when the disease was refractory, from a patient treated with antithyroid drugs. The receptor's source is a female donor with Graves disease. The chain links TRBV6-1 to TRBJ2-7; 14 bases map to TRBD2. DNA for the CDR3: TGTGCCAGCAGTAAAGGGACTAGCGGGAGCTCCTACGAGCAGTACTTC. Its translation is CASSKGTSGSSYEQYF.